The source of this T cell receptor (beta chain) is a study of T cells in Graves' hyperthyroidism and ophthalmopathy. Hyperthyroidism, newly diagnosed and lasting under 2 months, affected patients aged 18 to 65. A roughly 10 ml volume of fresh peripheral blood provided the PBMCs. General study points: Median prediction lead before ophthalmopathy onset was around seven months with the model. A 13 V-J signature model discriminated ophthalmopathy versus stable hyperthyroidism.

Worth noting for this clonotype: What it recognizes is unknown.

There were TCR beta CDR3 regions amplified from RNA transcripts. RT-PCR in the first round (using the HTBI primer set) targeted the TCR CDR3. In TCRdb, the multiplex PCR reads were re-called with MiXCR into one record per CDR3 protein. The sample consists of some 560,000 distinct CDR3 sequences, approximately 14% of them appearing once. Germline V CDR1 and CDR2: MGHRA, YSYEKL. The CDR3 extends over 17 amino acids. Trimming left V 1 base short and J 1 base short, with 15 bases between. The sequencing sample was made of blood. The sequence was collected from a middle-aged woman with Graves' hyperthyroidism. The rearrangement links TRBV4-1 to TRBJ2-3; D unresolved. The CDR3 sequence: CASSQGGDLFRTDTQYF. The CDR3 coding sequence is TGCGCCAGCAGCCAAGGAGGTGACTTATTTCGCACAGATACGCAGTATTTT.